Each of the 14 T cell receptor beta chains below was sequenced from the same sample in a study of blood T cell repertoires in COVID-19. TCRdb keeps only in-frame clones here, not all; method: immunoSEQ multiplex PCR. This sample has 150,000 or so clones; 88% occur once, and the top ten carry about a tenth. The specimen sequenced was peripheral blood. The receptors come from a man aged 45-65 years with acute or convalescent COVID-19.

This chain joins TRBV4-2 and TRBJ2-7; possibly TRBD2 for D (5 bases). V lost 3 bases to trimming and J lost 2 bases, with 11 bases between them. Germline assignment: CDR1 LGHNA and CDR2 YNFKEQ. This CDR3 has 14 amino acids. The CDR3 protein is CASSQGGSTYEQYF. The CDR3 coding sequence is TGTGCCAGCAGCCAGGGCGGGTCCACCTACGAGCAGTACTTC.

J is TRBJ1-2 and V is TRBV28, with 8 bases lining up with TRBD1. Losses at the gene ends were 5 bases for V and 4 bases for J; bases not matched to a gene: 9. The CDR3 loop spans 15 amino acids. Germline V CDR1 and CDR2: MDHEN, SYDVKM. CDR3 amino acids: CASSNQGAGSYGYTF. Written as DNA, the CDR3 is TGTGCCAGCAGTAATCAGGGGGCGGGTAGCTATGGCTACACCTTC.

Here the CDR3 DNA reads TGTGCCAGCAGTGAACGCACAGGGGGCTTCGATCAGCCCCAGCATTTT. This codes for CASSERTGGFDQPQHF. This sequence joins TRBV2 and TRBJ1-5; TRBD1 matches at 9 bases. CDR3 length: 16 residues. Germline trimming cut 2 bases from V and 5 bases from J; bases unmatched to any gene: 7. CDR1 is SNHLY and CDR2 is FYNNEI in the germline V gene.

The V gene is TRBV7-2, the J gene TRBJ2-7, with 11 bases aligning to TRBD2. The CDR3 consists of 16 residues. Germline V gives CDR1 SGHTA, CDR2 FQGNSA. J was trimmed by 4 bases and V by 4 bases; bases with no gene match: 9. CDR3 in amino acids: CASSSPPSGRSYEQYF. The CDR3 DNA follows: TGTGCCAGCAGCTCTCCCCCTAGCGGGAGGTCGTACGAGCAGTACTTC.

The CDR3 sequence is CASSPDGSRPGNSPLHF. DNA for the CDR3: TGCGCCAGCAGCCCCGACGGAAGTCGCCCCGGGAATTCACCCCTCCACTTT. The V call is TRBV5-1, the J call TRBJ1-6; D unclear. This CDR3 comprises 17 residues. The V gene's germline CDR1 is SGHRS and CDR2 YFSETQ. The V gene lost 4 bases and the J gene lost 7 bases, with 21 bases spanning the gap.

CDR3 sequence: CASRLNEGGTEAFF. The DNA of the CDR3 is TGTGCCAGCCGATTGAACGAGGGGGGGACTGAAGCTTTCTTT. The rearrangement uses TRBV2 and TRBJ1-1; tentatively, D is TRBD1 (6 bases). V gave up 8 bases and J gave up 5 bases, with 18 bases separating them. Looked up from germline, CDR1 is SNHLY and CDR2 is FYNNEI. CDR3 size: 14 residues.

The CDR3 protein is CASILTPGILSPLHF. CDR3 nucleotide sequence: TGTGCCAGCATCCTTACCCCAGGGATTCTTTCACCCCTCCACTTT. The rearrangement links TRBV2 to TRBJ1-6; maybe TRBD1 (5 bases). The CDR3 sequence is 15 residues long. The V end was cut by 7 bases, the J end by 9 bases, with 19 bases between. Germline V CDR1 and CDR2: SNHLY, FYNNEI. Together with reference TRBV2 and TRBJ1-6, the CDR3 gives the full variable domain: EPEVTQTPSHQVTQMGQEVILRCVPISNHLYFYWYRQILGQKVEFLVSFYNNEISEKSEIFDDQFSVERPDGSNFTLKIRSTKLEDSAMYFCASILTPGILSPLHFGNGTRLTVT.

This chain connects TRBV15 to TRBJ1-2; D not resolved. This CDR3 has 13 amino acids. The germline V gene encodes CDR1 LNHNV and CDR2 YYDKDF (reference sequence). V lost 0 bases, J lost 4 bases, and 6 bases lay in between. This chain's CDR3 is CATSRDPSYGYTF. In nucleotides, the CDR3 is TGTGCCACCAGCAGAGATCCCTCCTATGGCTACACCTTC.

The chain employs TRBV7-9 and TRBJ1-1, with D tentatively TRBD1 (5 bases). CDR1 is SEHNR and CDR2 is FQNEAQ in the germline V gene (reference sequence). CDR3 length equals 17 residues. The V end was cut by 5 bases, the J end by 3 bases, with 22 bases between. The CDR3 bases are TGTGCCAGCAGCCTAACAGGCTACGACCAGAGACACACTGAAGCTTTCTTT. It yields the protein CASSLTGYDQRHTEAFF.

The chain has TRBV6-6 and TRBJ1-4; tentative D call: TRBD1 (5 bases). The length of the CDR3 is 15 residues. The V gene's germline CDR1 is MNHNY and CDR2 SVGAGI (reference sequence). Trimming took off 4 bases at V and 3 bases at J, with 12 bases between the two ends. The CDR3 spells CASSFYRQSNEKLFF. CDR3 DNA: TGTGCCAGCAGTTTCTACCGACAGTCTAATGAAAAACTGTTTTTT.

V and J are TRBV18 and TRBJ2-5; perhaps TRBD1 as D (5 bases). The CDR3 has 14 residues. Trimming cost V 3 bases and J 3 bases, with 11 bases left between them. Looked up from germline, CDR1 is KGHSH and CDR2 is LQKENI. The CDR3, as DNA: TGTGCCAGCTCACCGGCAGGGAATGAAGAGACCCAGTACTTC. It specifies CASSPAGNEETQYF. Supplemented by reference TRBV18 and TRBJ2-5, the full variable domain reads NAGVMQNPRHLVRRRGQEARLRCSPMKGHSHVYWYRQLPEEGLKFMVYLQKENIIDESGMPKERFSAEFPKEGPSILRIQQVVRGDSAAYFCASSPAGNEETQYFGPGTRLLVL.

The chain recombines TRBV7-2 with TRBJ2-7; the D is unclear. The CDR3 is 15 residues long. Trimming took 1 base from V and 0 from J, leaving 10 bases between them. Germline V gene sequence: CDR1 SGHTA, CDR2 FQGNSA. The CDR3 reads CASSLGRTDSYEQYF. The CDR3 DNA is TGTGCCAGCAGCTTAGGCCGAACAGACTCCTACGAGCAGTACTTC.

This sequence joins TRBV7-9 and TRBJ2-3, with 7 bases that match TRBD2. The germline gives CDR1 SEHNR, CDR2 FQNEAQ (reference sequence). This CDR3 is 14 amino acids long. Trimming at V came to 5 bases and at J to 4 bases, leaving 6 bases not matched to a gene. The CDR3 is CASSKSGAADTQYF. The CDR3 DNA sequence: TGTGCCAGCAGCAAGAGCGGGGCTGCAGATACGCAGTATTTT.

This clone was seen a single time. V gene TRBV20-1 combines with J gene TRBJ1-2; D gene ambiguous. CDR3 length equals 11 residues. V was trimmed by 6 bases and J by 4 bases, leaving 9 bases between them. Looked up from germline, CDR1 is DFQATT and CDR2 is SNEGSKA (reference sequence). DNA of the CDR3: TGCAGTGCCGGACGGGGCTATGGCTACACCTTC. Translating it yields CSAGRGYGYTF.